What follows describes a single T cell receptor (beta chain). Its antigen is still unknown. Germline assignment: CDR1 SNHLY and CDR2 FYNNEI. V was pared by 8 bases and J by 0 bases, with 13 bases between. The CDR3 has 14 amino acids. The entry originates in a study of T cell responses to AZD1222 COVID-19 vaccine. Study-level results: Baseline seropositives among AZD1222 recipients totaled only 5 to 7. Mapped onto spike, vaccine-associated CD4 TCRs spanned it and were dominant at 160-218 and 743-854.

This table comes from immunoSEQ multiplex PCR, and its TCRdb copy is limited to in-frame clones, with some not included. The sample shows 68,000 or so clones, over 60% of them seen only once. The sequencing here drew on peripheral blood, taken on day 0 of AZD1222 vaccination. This receptor was obtained from an adult in good health. V gene TRBV2 combines with J gene TRBJ2-5, with D tentatively TRBD2 (5 bases). CDR3 region: CASFQAENQETQYF. The CDR3 nucleotides read TGTGCCAGCTTTCAAGCGGAGAACCAAGAGACCCAGTACTTC.